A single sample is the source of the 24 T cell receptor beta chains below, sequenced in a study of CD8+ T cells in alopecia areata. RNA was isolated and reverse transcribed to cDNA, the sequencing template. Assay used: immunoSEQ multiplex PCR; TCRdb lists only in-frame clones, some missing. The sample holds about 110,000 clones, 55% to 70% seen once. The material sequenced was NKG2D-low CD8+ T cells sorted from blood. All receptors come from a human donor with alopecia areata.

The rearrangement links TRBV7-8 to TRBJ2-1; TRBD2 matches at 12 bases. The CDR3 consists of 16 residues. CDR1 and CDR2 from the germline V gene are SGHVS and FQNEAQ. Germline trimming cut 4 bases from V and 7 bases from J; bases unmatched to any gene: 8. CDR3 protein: CASSYPSGRARNEQFF. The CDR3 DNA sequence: TGTGCCAGCAGCTACCCTAGCGGGAGGGCGCGGAATGAGCAGTTCTTC. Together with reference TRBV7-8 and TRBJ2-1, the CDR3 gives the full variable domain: GAGVSQSPRYKVAKRGQDVALRCDPISGHVSLFWYQQALGQGPEFLTYFQNEAQLDKSGLPSDRFFAERPEGSVSTLKIQRTQQEDSAVYLCASSYPSGRARNEQFFGPGTRLTVL.

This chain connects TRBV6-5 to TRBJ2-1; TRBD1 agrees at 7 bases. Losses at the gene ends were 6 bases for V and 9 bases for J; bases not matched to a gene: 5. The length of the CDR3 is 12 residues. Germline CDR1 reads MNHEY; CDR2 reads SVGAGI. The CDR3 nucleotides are TGTGCCAGCAGCACATCAGGGGGTGAGCAGTTCTTC. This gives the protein CASSTSGGEQFF.

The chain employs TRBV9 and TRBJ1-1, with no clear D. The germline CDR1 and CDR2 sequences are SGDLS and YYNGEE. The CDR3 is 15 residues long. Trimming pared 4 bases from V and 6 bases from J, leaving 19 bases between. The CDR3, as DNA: TGTGCCAGCAGCCCCGACGGGCGGTTCGAGGCTGAAGCTTTCTTT. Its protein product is CASSPDGRFEAEAFF.

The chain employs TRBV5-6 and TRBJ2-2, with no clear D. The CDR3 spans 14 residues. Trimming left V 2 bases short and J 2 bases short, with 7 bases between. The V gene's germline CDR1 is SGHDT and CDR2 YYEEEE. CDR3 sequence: CASSFKTNTGELFF. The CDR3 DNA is TGTGCCAGCAGCTTTAAAACTAACACCGGGGAGCTGTTTTTT. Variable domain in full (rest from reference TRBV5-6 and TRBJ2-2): DAGVTQSPTHLIKTRGQQVTLRCSPKSGHDTVSWYQQALGQGPQFIFQYYEEEERQRGNFPDRFSGHQFPNYSSELNVNALLLGDSALYLCASSFKTNTGELFFGEGSRLTVL.

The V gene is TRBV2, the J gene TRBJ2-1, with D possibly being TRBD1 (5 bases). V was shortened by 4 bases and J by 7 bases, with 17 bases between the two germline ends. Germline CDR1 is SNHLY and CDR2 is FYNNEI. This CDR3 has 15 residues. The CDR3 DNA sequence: TGTGCCAGCAGTGGGGTGGGTAGCAGGGATAATGAGCAGTTCTTC. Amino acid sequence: CASSGVGSRDNEQFF.

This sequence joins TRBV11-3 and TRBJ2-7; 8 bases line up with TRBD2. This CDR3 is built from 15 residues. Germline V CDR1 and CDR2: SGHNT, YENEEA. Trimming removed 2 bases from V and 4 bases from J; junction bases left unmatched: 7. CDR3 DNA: TGTGCCAGCAGCTTAATCGGGAGGGCGTCTTACGAGCAGTACTTC. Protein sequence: CASSLIGRASYEQYF.

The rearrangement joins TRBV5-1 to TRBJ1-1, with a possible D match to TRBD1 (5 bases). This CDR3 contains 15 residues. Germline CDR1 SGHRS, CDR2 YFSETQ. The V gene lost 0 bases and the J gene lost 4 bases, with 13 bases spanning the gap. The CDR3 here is CASSLVSGFSTEAFF. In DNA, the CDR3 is TGCGCCAGCAGCTTGGTGTCAGGGTTTTCCACTGAAGCTTTCTTT.

CDR3 sequence: CASSPGQGPHEQYF. DNA for the CDR3: TGTGCCAGCAGCCCCGGACAGGGTCCCCACGAGCAGTACTTC. J is TRBJ2-7 and V is TRBV28, with 8 positions matching TRBD1. The trim removed 6 bases at V and 5 bases at J, leaving 9 bases unmatched. Germline values: CDR1 MDHEN, CDR2 SYDVKM. The CDR3 contains 14 residues.

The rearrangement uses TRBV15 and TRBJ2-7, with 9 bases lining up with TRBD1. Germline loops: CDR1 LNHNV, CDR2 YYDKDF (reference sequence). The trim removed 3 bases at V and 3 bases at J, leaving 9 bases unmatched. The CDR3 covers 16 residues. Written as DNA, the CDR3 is TGTGCCACCAGCAGGACCTCCGGGACAGGGAACTACGAGCAGTACTTC. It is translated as CATSRTSGTGNYEQYF.

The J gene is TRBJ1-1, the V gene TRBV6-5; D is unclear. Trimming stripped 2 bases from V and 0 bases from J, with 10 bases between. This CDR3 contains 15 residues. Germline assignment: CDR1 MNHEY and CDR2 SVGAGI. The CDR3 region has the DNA TGTGCCAGCAGTTACGGACGGACTATGAACACTGAAGCTTTCTTT. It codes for CASSYGRTMNTEAFF.

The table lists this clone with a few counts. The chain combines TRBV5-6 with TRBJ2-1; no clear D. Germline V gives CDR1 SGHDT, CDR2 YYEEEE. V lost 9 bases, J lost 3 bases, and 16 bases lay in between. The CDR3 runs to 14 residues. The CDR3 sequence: CATRHIDNYNEQFF. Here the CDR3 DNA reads TGTGCCACCAGACATATTGACAACTACAATGAGCAGTTCTTC.

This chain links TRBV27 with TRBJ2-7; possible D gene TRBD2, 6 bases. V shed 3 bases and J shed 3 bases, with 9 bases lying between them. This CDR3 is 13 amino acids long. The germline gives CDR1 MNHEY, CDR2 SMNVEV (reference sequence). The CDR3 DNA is TGTGCCAGCAGTTTCGTGGAGGGCTACGAGCAGTACTTC. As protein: CASSFVEGYEQYF.

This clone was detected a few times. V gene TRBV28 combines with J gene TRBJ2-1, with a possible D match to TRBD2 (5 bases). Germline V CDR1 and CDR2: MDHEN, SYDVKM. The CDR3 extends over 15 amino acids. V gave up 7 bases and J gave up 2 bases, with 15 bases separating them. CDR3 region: CASTPGLITYNEQFF. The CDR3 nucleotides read TGTGCCAGCACCCCCGGACTGATTACCTACAATGAGCAGTTCTTC.

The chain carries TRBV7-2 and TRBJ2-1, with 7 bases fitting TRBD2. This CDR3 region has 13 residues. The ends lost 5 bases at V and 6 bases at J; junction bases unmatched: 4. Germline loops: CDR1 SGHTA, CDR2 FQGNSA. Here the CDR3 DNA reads TGTGCCAGCAGCCAAGGACTAGTCAATGAGCAGTTCTTC. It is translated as CASSQGLVNEQFF.

CDR3 sequence reads: CASFLPGGQYTEAFF. CDR3 sequence (DNA): TGTGCCAGCTTCTTGCCCGGGGGGCAGTACACTGAAGCTTTCTTT. This sequence joins TRBV2 and TRBJ1-1, with a weak D call TRBD1 (6 bases). The CDR3 length is 15 residues. Trimming stripped 8 bases from V and 3 bases from J, with 19 bases between. Looked up from germline, CDR1 is SNHLY and CDR2 is FYNNEI.

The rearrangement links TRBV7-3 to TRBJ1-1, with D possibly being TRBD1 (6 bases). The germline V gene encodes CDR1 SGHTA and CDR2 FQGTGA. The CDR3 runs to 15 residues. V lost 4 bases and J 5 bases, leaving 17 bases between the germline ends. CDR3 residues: CASSWRGGQDTEAFF. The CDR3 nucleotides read TGTGCCAGCAGCTGGCGTGGGGGGCAGGATACTGAAGCTTTCTTT.

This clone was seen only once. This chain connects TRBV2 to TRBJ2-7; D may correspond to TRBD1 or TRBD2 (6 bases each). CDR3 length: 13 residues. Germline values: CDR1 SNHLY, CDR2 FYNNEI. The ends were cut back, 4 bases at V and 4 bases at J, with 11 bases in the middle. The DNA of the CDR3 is TGTGCCAGCAGTGCGAGGGGGGCTTACGAGCAGTACTTC. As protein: CASSARGAYEQYF. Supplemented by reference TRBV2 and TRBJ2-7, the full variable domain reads EPEVTQTPSHQVTQMGQEVILRCVPISNHLYFYWYRQILGQKVEFLVSFYNNEISEKSEIFDDQFSVERPDGSNFTLKIRSTKLEDSAMYFCASSARGAYEQYFGPGTRLTVT.

CDR3 loop: CASSLSGEKLFF. Here the CDR3 DNA reads TGTGCCAGCAGTTTGTCAGGTGAAAAACTGTTTTTT. V gene TRBV6-5 combines with J gene TRBJ1-4; D is undetermined. The CDR3 length is 12 residues. V was trimmed by 4 bases and J by 7 bases, leaving 7 bases between them. Germline V gene lookup returns CDR1 MNHEY and CDR2 SVGAGI.

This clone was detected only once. The CDR3 protein is CASSPMAGGARETQYF. CDR3 nucleotides: TGTGCCAGCAGCCCTATGGCAGGGGGCGCGAGGGAGACCCAGTACTTC. This chain joins TRBV5-4 and TRBJ2-5; 8 positions match TRBD1. Germline values: CDR1 SGHNT, CDR2 YYREEE (reference sequence). V dropped 4 bases and J dropped 5; count of bases not matched to a gene: 13. The CDR3 covers 16 residues. Based on the CDR3 plus reference TRBV5-4 and TRBJ2-5, the full variable domain is ETGVTQSPTHLIKTRGQQVTLRCSSQSGHNTVSWYQQALGQGPQFIFQYYREEENGRGNFPPRFSGLQFPNYSSELNVNALELDDSALYLCASSPMAGGARETQYFGPGTRLLVL.

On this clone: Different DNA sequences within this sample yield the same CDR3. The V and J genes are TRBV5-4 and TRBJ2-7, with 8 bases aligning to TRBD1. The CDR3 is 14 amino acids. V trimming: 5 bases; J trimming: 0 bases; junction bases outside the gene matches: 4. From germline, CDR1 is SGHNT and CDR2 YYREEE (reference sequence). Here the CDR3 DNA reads TGTGCCAGCAGTCCCGGGACAGGCTCCTACGAGCAGTACTTC. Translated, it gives CASSPGTGSYEQYF.

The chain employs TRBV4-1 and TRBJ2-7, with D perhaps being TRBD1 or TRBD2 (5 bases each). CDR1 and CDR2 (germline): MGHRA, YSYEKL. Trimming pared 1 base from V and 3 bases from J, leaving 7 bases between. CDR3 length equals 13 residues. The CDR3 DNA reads TGCGCCAGCAGCCAAGTGGGGGACTACGAGCAGTACTTC. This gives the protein CASSQVGDYEQYF.

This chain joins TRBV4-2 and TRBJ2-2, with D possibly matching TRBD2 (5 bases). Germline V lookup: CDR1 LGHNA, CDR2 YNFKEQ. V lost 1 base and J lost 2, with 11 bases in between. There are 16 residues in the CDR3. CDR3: CASSQVGESNTGELFF. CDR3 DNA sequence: TGTGCCAGCAGCCAAGTTGGGGAGTCTAACACCGGGGAGCTGTTTTTT.

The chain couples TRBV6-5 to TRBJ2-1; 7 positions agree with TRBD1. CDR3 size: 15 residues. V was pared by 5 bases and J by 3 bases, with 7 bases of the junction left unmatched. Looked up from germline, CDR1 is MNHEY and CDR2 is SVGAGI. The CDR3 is CASSQRQGGYNEQFF. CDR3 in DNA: TGTGCCAGCAGTCAGCGACAGGGCGGCTACAATGAGCAGTTCTTC.

CDR3 amino acids: CASSKDTEAFF. The DNA for the CDR3 is TGTGCCAGTAGTAAGGACACTGAAGCTTTCTTT. V usage is TRBV7-8 and J usage is TRBJ1-1; D ambiguous. This CDR3 is built from 11 residues. V lost 9 bases, J lost 3 bases, and 8 bases lay in between. Germline V gene sequence: CDR1 SGHVS, CDR2 FQNEAQ.